Each of the 14 T cell receptor beta chains below was sequenced from the same sample in a study of cytomegalovirus exposure and HLA in healthy donors. The data were produced by immunoSEQ multiplex PCR, yet TCRdb's version contains in-frame clones alone and is incomplete. Found here are some 170,000 clones, less than 90% of them singletons; the top ten hold roughly 5.7%. The material sequenced was PBMCs. These TCRs come from a woman in her twenties or thirties in good health and CMV-seronegative.

This chain uses TRBV7-2 with TRBJ2-1; 11 nucleotides line up with TRBD2. V was clipped by 4 bases and J by 2 bases; unmatched bases: 4. Germline V CDR1 and CDR2: SGHTA, FQGNSA. The CDR3 is 16 residues long. The CDR3 loop reads CASSSYSGGAYNEQFF. The CDR3 DNA reads as TGTGCCAGCAGCTCTTATAGCGGGGGGGCCTACAATGAGCAGTTCTTC. Variable domain in full (rest from reference TRBV7-2 and TRBJ2-1): GAGVSQSPSNKVTEKGKDVELRCDPISGHTALYWYRQSLGQGLEFLIYFQGNSAPDKSGLPSDRFSAERTGGSVSTLTIQRTQQEDSAVYLCASSSYSGGAYNEQFFGPGTRLTVL.

The V and J genes are TRBV5-1 and TRBJ2-7; tentative D call: TRBD2 (6 bases). Looked up from germline, CDR1 is SGHRS and CDR2 is YFSETQ. This CDR3 is built from 16 residues. Trimming left V 0 bases short and J 1 base short, with 14 bases between. The CDR3 region is CASSLARGDSSYEQYF. The CDR3, as DNA: TGCGCCAGCAGCTTGGCCAGAGGGGACTCTTCCTACGAGCAGTACTTC. The full variable domain, in which reference TRBV5-1 and TRBJ2-7 provide the parts outside the CDR3, is KAGVTQTPRYLIKTRGQQVTLSCSPISGHRSVSWYQQTPGQGLQFLFEYFSETQRNKGNFPGRFSGRQFSNSRSEMNVSTLELGDSALYLCASSLARGDSSYEQYFGPGTRLTVT.

The genes are TRBV9 and TRBJ2-1, with D possibly being TRBD1 (5 bases). CDR3 length: 15 amino acids. Trimming took 3 bases from V and 1 from J, leaving 11 bases between them. CDR1 is SGDLS, CDR2 YYNGEE, per germline. The CDR3 region has the DNA TGTGCCAGCAGCGGGGGCGGTAAGTCCTACAATGAGCAGTTCTTC. Amino acids: CASSGGGKSYNEQFF. Filled out from reference TRBV9 and TRBJ2-1, the complete variable domain reads DSGVTQTPKHLITATGQRVTLRCSPRSGDLSVYWYQQSLDQGLQFLIQYYNGEERAKGNILERFSAQQFPDLHSELNLSSLELGDSALYFCASSGGGKSYNEQFFGPGTRLTVL.

The rearrangement uses TRBV27 and TRBJ2-1; 9 nucleotides line up with TRBD2. V was pared by 5 bases and J by 5 bases, with 10 bases of the junction left unmatched. The CDR3 is made up of 16 amino acids. Germline loops: CDR1 MNHEY, CDR2 SMNVEV (reference sequence). The DNA of the CDR3 is TGTGCCAGCAGTCTCTCTAGCGGGGAGAGGAACAATGAGCAGTTCTTC. Its translation is CASSLSSGERNNEQFF.

The rearrangement joins TRBV7-9 to TRBJ2-7, with D hard to call. Trimming removed 5 bases from V and 0 bases from J, with 14 bases in between. The CDR3 totals 15 residues. CDR1 is SEHNR, CDR2 FQNEAQ, per germline (reference sequence). CDR3 residues: CASSRRRADSYEQYF. The CDR3 nucleotides are TGTGCCAGCAGCCGTCGGAGAGCAGACTCCTACGAGCAGTACTTC.

The chain links TRBV4-3 to TRBJ2-3; D is perhaps TRBD1 (5 bases). Trimming shortened V by 1 base and J by 0 bases, and 8 bases separated the two germline ends. The V gene's germline CDR1 is LGHNA and CDR2 YSLEER. The CDR3 length is 15 residues. CDR3 residues: CASSQGHRSTDTQYF. The CDR3 DNA follows: TGCGCCAGCAGCCAAGGTCACAGGAGCACAGATACGCAGTATTTT.

As concerns this clone: Other nucleotide sequences from this sample produce the same CDR3. The V and J genes are TRBV9 and TRBJ2-7, with D unclear. Deletions cut 0 bases from V and 1 base from J, with 11 bases between. Germline CDR1 and CDR2: SGDLS and YYNGEE. CDR3 length: 15 residues. CDR3 DNA sequence: TGTGCCAGCAGCGTAGCGAGCAGTGGGTCCTACGAGCAGTACTTC. Amino acids: CASSVASSGSYEQYF.

The chain is built from TRBV6-1 and TRBJ1-5; D call uncertain. This CDR3 region has 14 residues. The V end was cut by 3 bases, the J end by 6 bases, with 12 bases between. CDR1 is MNHNS, CDR2 SASEGT, per germline. CDR3 nucleotides: TGTGCCAGCAGTGATCCTAACTCGATTCAGCCCCAGCATTTT. Its translation: CASSDPNSIQPQHF.

J is TRBJ2-7 and V is TRBV23-1; D is unresolved. TRBV23-1 is an open reading frame whose function is uncertain. Trimming removed 8 bases at V and 3 bases at J, with 5 bases between. CDR3 length: 10 residues. The CDR3 reads CASLRYEQYF. In DNA, the CDR3 is TGCGCCAGCCTTCGCTACGAGCAGTACTTC.

The chain is built from TRBV7-3 and TRBJ2-1; TRBD1 agrees at 7 bases. Germline V gene data show CDR1 as SGHTA and CDR2 as FQGTGA. This CDR3 region has 15 residues. Trimming removed 0 bases from V and 3 bases from J; junction bases left unmatched: 2. The CDR3 region is CASSLTGQFYNEQFF. The CDR3, as DNA: TGTGCCAGCAGCTTAACGGGACAGTTCTACAATGAGCAGTTCTTC.

The J gene is TRBJ1-2, the V gene TRBV7-8; 8 bases agree with TRBD1. This CDR3 region has 17 residues. Germline values: CDR1 SGHVS, CDR2 FQNEAQ. J was trimmed by 4 bases and V by 1 base; bases with no gene match: 11. The CDR3 sequence is CASSLVVRGLGGYGYTF. In nucleotides, the CDR3 is TGTGCCAGCAGCTTAGTGGTCAGGGGGCTGGGGGGCTATGGCTACACCTTC.

The rearrangement links TRBV30 to TRBJ2-5; 9 nucleotides match TRBD2. The CDR3 loop spans 15 amino acids. Germline V gene lookup returns CDR1 GTSNPN and CDR2 SVGIG (reference sequence). J lost 4 bases, V lost 4 bases, and 10 bases had no gene match. In DNA, the CDR3 is TGTGCCTGGAACCCCGTAGCGGGAGCGAGAGAGACCCAGTACTTC. This gives the protein CAWNPVAGARETQYF. The full variable domain, with the rest looked up from reference TRBV30 and TRBJ2-5, is SQTIHQWPATLVQPVGSPLSLECTVEGTSNPNLYWYRQAAGRGLQLLFYSVGIGQISSEVPQNLSASRPQDRQFILSSKKLLLSDSGFYLCAWNPVAGARETQYFGPGTRLLVL.

The V and J genes are TRBV7-8 and TRBJ1-3; no clear D. The CDR3 runs 14 residues. Trimming removed 7 bases from V and 7 bases from J, with 17 bases in between. The germline V gene encodes CDR1 SGHVS and CDR2 FQNEAQ. The DNA of the CDR3 is TGTGCCAGCACCACCTATTACGGGGTTAACACCATATATTTT. Its translation: CASTTYYGVNTIYF.

The rearrangement joins TRBV5-1 to TRBJ2-5, with D possibly TRBD2 on 6 matching bases. Germline loops: CDR1 SGHRS, CDR2 YFSETQ. V lost 4 bases to trimming and J lost 3 bases, with 19 bases between them. This CDR3 comprises 16 residues. The CDR3 loop is CASSLAGRNTKETQYF. The CDR3 DNA reads TGCGCCAGCAGCCTGGCGGGGCGTAACACCAAAGAGACCCAGTACTTC.